A selection of T cell receptor beta chains follows, all from one sample in a study of CD4+ T cells in melanoma. Measured with immunoSEQ multiplex PCR; TCRdb has only the in-frame clones, and not every one. The data hold a few thousand clones, with 50% to 75% observed a single time. Sequencing was carried out using cells from a culture (not recorded whether cultured in vitro). The receptors were gathered from a human donor with melanoma. Each CDR3 is given without its conserved first and last residue. D genes are given only for firm matches.

v_gene	j_gene	d_gene	len	CDR3aa
TRBV7-9	TRBJ2-7	TRBD2	13	ASSTRTSGGDEQY
TRBV30	TRBJ1-4	-	11	ACPGAANEKLF
TRBV13	TRBJ2-4	TRBD1	16	ASSAGTGFGQAKNIQY
TRBV3-1/TRBV3-2	TRBJ2-2	-	14	ASSAQTPANTGELF
TRBV29-1	TRBJ1-5	TRBD1	11	SVGDRVGQPQH
TRBV15	TRBJ2-1	TRBD1	12	ATSSHRGGNEQF
TRBV6-1	TRBJ1-2	-	13	ASSEGVVANYGYT
TRBV5-1	TRBJ1-2	-	12	ASSLTGITMDYT
TRBV14	TRBJ1-1	-	11	ASSQAGWTEAF
TRBV19	TRBJ1-2	TRBD1	9	ATRDRNGYT
TRBV4-1	TRBJ1-2	-	16	ASSQDVGGYRGNYGYT
TRBV10-3	TRBJ1-3	-	11	AISGSSGNTIY
TRBV6-2/TRBV6-3	TRBJ2-3	TRBD2	16	ASSSPGLARISTDTQY
TRBV4-2	TRBJ2-4	-	14	ASSQAAGLAKNIQY
TRBV7-9	TRBJ1-6	-	12	ASSLSPRNSPLH
TRBV6-5	TRBJ2-2	-	12	ASTPGQNTGELF
TRBV10-2	TRBJ2-5	-	13	ASSASAGTQETQY
TRBV19	TRBJ1-2	-	15	ASSITAWIRVYYGYT
TRBV5-1	TRBJ1-1	-	12	ASSLWGPNTEAF
TRBV5-6	TRBJ1-5	-	15	ASSLFLGGVDNQPQH
TRBV6-5	TRBJ1-1	TRBD1	12	ASNYRGLNTEAF
TRBV6-5	TRBJ1-2	-	12	ASSYSSWNYGYT
TRBV27	TRBJ2-2	TRBD2	13	ASSFSSGGLGELF
TRBV4-1	TRBJ1-1	TRBD1	13	ASSQSEQGATEAF
TRBV15	TRBJ1-1	-	12	ATSRDQLRAEAF
TRBV28	TRBJ1-1	TRBD1	17	ASRAHPDRAQGLNTEAF
TRBV6-2/TRBV6-3	TRBJ2-7	TRBD1	12	ASSRTGGPYEQY
TRBV5-4	TRBJ2-5	-	13	ASSLNAGGSETQY
TRBV19	TRBJ2-7	-	10	ASSNGPYEQY
TRBV27	TRBJ2-7	-	11	ATRTHGIYEQY
TRBV7-2	TRBJ2-7	TRBD2	14	ASSPPGLAVTYEQY
TRBV6-6	TRBJ1-3	-	14	ASSYPLSRGGNTIY
TRBV7-2	TRBJ1-1	-	11	ASSQHKEAEAF
TRBV11-2	TRBJ2-7	-	11	ASSSRQGGEQY
TRBV28	TRBJ1-1	TRBD1	13	ASSATGTGPTEAF
TRBV4-1	TRBJ1-5	-	13	ASSQEFAGFQPQH